This is a list of T cell receptor beta chains from one sample in a study of blood T cells in healthy people across ages. In TCRdb, the 5' RACE reads were re-called with MiXCR into one record per CDR3 protein. This table has around 1,600,000 distinct CDR3 sequences, less than 45% appearing once. Sequencing was done on a sample of blood. These receptors were obtained from a woman in her late teens or twenties in good health. Both conserved end residues are part of each CDR3. D genes are given only for firm matches. Rows give clone size only sometimes, using once, few, many, or a class for an expanded clone.

.	TRBV2	.	TRBJ1-4	TGTGCCAGCAGTGTTTTTGTTGCAACTAATGAAAAACTGTTTTTT	CASSVFVATNEKLFF
.	TRBV20-1	TRBD2	TRBJ2-1	TGCAGTGCGAGGGGCAGCGGGAGAGACCCCAGCTCCTACAGTGAGCAGTTCTTC	CSARGSGRDPSSYSEQFF
.	TRBV5-6	.	TRBJ2-7	TGTGCCAGCAGCCCCTCCGCGGACCCTTACGAGCAGTACTTC	CASSPSADPYEQYF
.	TRBV29-1	TRBD2	TRBJ2-1	TGCAGCGTTACGGGACTAGCGAGTAGGTCCTACAATGAGCAGTTCTTC	CSVTGLASRSYNEQFF
many	TRBV4-2	TRBD2	TRBJ2-1	TGTGCCAGCAGCCAGGGGGGAGGGAATGAGCAGTTCTTC	CASSQGGGNEQFF
.	TRBV3-1	.	TRBJ2-7	TGTGCCAGCAGCCAAGGAGCGAAGGGCGAGCAGTACTTC	CASSQGAKGEQYF
.	TRBV29-1	.	TRBJ1-2	TGCAGCGTTGTTGGCCTGAAGGGCTACACCTTC	CSVVGLKGYTF
.	TRBV19	.	TRBJ2-7	TGTGCCAGTAGTATTTTCACCGGAGACTACGAGCAGTACTTC	CASSIFTGDYEQYF
.	TRBV27	TRBD1	TRBJ1-1	TGTGCCAGCACCACAGGGGCCAGTGAAGCTTTCTTT	CASTTGASEAFF
few	TRBV5-6	.	TRBJ2-7	TGTGCCAGCAACTTAGGGATGAGCTCCTACGAGCAGTACTTC	CASNLGMSSYEQYF